Sequencing of this TCR beta chain was carried out in a study of blood T cell repertoires in COVID-19 (dated by TCRdb to the early 2020s). Turning to the overall study: The collaborator samples originated in the United States, Italy and Spain and spanned the acute and convalescent phases of COVID-19. Samples were obtained from the ongoing ImmuneRACE study (first 160 participants) and from over 1,000 subjects provided by 6 global collaborators. The dataset comprised deeply sampled blood TCRbeta repertoires from subjects exposed to, actively infected with, or recovered from COVID-19. Sample metadata almost always included a de-identified subject ID, COVID-19 status, age in years and sex. The material from the prospective study consisted of cDNA or gDNA derived from T cells, B-cell-depleted T cells, or PBMCs. Where available, HLA class I and class II types were taken from metadata supplied by the sample provider and were not determined by assay-based typing. The repertoires were released in a freely available public database intended as a resource for research on the immune response to SARS-CoV-2.

This clone has a handful of counts. The antigen it binds to is not known. The record has no base qualities; no much larger clone is one base away. Other DNA sequences from this sample encode an identical CDR3 as well. The collaborating institutions used their own protocols to collect whole blood in K2EDTA tubes. For TCRbeta analysis, collaborators shipped samples as frozen whole blood, isolated PBMCs, or DNA extracted from either of those sample types. General findings and caveats noted by the study authors: Clinical and demographic metadata were provided uncurated, with the amount varying by source and participant.

TCRbeta CDR3 regions were amplified from genomic DNA using the immunoSEQ Assay, a bias-controlled multiplex PCR. The paper's data handling went like this. The number of nucleated cells in each sample was estimated from the amplification of reference gene primers within the assay. To quantify the absolute abundance of each unique TCRbeta CDR3 rearrangement, sequence reads were collapsed and filtered. For each sample, productive Simpson clonality was calculated as the square root of Simpson's diversity index over productive rearrangements. In its TCRdb copy, this immuneACCESS table keeps in-frame sequences only and misses some clones. Where compared with another copy, unresolved V genes explain less than half of these, and the others have no known cause. The V and J calls and clone size come from that table; D and trimming were worked out from the DNA. In this sample the table shows some 74,000 clones, 80% of which occur a single time. The ten largest clones represent approximately 12% of the sample.

V drops 5 bases and J drops 1 base, leaving 15 bases in between. Sequences SEHNR (CDR1) and FQNEAQ (CDR2) are obtained from the germline V gene (reference sequence). The CDR3 goes from the cysteine to the phenylalanine over 16 residues. Solely the CDR3 DNA is kept, with 48 bases framed from the first base. Source material: peripheral blood. This receptor was identified in a human donor in a cohort sampled during active COVID-19. The chain is encoded by TRBV7-9 joined to TRBJ1-5; the D gene is perhaps TRBD1, on 5 matching bases. The CDR3 reads CASSTGRGGSNQPQHF. The bases read TGTGCCAGCAGCACCGGGAGGGGAGGCAGCAATCAGCCCCAGCATTTT.